A selection of T cell receptor beta chains follows, all from one sample in a study of blood T cell repertoires in COVID-19. Sequencing was performed with immunoSEQ multiplex PCR; in TCRdb, only in-frame clones are kept and a portion is missing. The sample has 69,000 or so clones, 90% seen once. The sequencing input was peripheral blood. The receptors were sampled from a man between 45 and 60 years old with acute or convalescent COVID-19. The CDR3 runs from the conserved cysteine through the conserved F or W. The D gene is left open where the match is weak. Clone size appears in some rows only: once, few, many, or a class for an expanded clone.

clone_size: .; j_call: TRBJ2-5; d_call: .; v_call: TRBV5-5; cdr3_aa: CASSRLVYETQYF; cdr3_nt: TGTGCCAGCAGCAGACTAGTATATGAGACCCAGTACTTC
clone_size: .; j_call: TRBJ1-5; d_call: TRBD1; v_call: TRBV19; cdr3_aa: CASSTTGPRGELAQPQHF; cdr3_nt: TGTGCCAGTAGTACAACCGGGCCCAGGGGGGAGCTTGCTCAGCCCCAGCATTTT
clone_size: .; j_call: TRBJ2-1; d_call: .; v_call: TRBV9; cdr3_aa: CASSVGGLGSNEQFF; cdr3_nt: TGTGCCAGCAGCGTAGGGGGTTTGGGGAGCAATGAGCAGTTCTTC
clone_size: .; j_call: TRBJ2-3; d_call: TRBD2; v_call: TRBV11-2; cdr3_aa: CASSLGGGGTQYF; cdr3_nt: TGTGCCAGCAGCTTAGGTGGGGGGGGTACGCAGTATTTT
clone_size: .; j_call: TRBJ1-2; d_call: .; v_call: TRBV15; cdr3_aa: CATSEPQAYGYTF; cdr3_nt: TGTGCCACCAGCGAGCCACAGGCCTATGGCTACACCTTC
clone_size: .; j_call: TRBJ1-2; d_call: TRBD1; v_call: TRBV6-5; cdr3_aa: CASSPLDRDGYTF; cdr3_nt: TGTGCCAGCAGCCCCCTGGACAGGGATGGCTACACCTTC
clone_size: .; j_call: TRBJ2-7; d_call: TRBD1; v_call: TRBV23-1; cdr3_aa: CASSQLKPGQGTYEQYF; cdr3_nt: TGCGCCAGCAGTCAATTAAAGCCGGGACAGGGGACATACGAGCAGTACTTC
clone_size: .; j_call: TRBJ1-2; d_call: .; v_call: TRBV6-5; cdr3_aa: CASSRTENGYTF; cdr3_nt: TGTGCCAGCAGTCGGACAGAGAATGGCTACACCTTC
clone_size: .; j_call: TRBJ1-4; d_call: .; v_call: TRBV4-1; cdr3_aa: CASSQEGGLYGEKLFF; cdr3_nt: TGCGCCAGCAGCCAAGAGGGAGGGCTGTATGGTGAAAAACTGTTTTTT
clone_size: .; j_call: TRBJ2-1; d_call: .; v_call: TRBV7-9; cdr3_aa: CASSLAQGLWDYDNEQFF; cdr3_nt: TGTGCCAGCAGCTTAGCGCAGGGGCTATGGGACTACGACAATGAGCAGTTCTTC
clone_size: few; j_call: TRBJ2-2; d_call: .; v_call: TRBV6-4; cdr3_aa: CASSDSAGDHTGELFF; cdr3_nt: TGTGCCAGCAGTGACTCGGCAGGGGATCACACCGGGGAGCTGTTTTTT
clone_size: .; j_call: TRBJ1-2; d_call: TRBD1; v_call: TRBV14; cdr3_aa: CASSQGQGARSGYTF; cdr3_nt: TGTGCCAGCAGCCAAGGACAGGGGGCTCGGTCCGGCTACACCTTC
clone_size: .; j_call: TRBJ2-7; d_call: .; v_call: TRBV7-9; cdr3_aa: CASRPSYEQYF; cdr3_nt: TGTGCCAGCCGTCCCTCCTACGAGCAGTACTTC
clone_size: .; j_call: TRBJ2-1; d_call: TRBD2; v_call: TRBV9; cdr3_aa: CASSVGTRTSGRTGDNEQFF; cdr3_nt: TGTGCCAGCAGCGTAGGGACCCGGACTAGCGGGAGGACTGGCGACAATGAGCAGTTCTTC
clone_size: .; j_call: TRBJ1-2; d_call: TRBD1; v_call: TRBV10-3; cdr3_aa: CAISVGQGTYGYTF; cdr3_nt: TGTGCCATCAGTGTTGGACAGGGGACATATGGCTACACCTTC
clone_size: .; j_call: TRBJ2-7; d_call: .; v_call: TRBV6-5; cdr3_aa: CASSYSFRGYEQYF; cdr3_nt: TGTGCCAGCAGTTACTCGTTCCGAGGCTACGAGCAGTACTTC
clone_size: .; j_call: TRBJ2-2; d_call: .; v_call: TRBV19; cdr3_aa: CASSIGGGTGELFF; cdr3_nt: TGTGCCAGTAGTATTGGGGGCGGCACCGGGGAGCTGTTTTTT